One sample yielded the 30 T cell receptor beta chains listed below, sequenced in a study of regulatory T cells in long-lasting Graves disease (dated by TCRdb to the early 2020s). The time point label for this specimen denotes: newly diagnosed GD, antithyroid drugs for less than 3 months. RNA was extracted from PBMCs in TRIzol for both TCR sequencing and RNA sequencing. Library preparation was by multiplex PCR. Instrument used: Illumina HiSeq 4000. To build TCR beta libraries, CDR3 regions were amplified by Arm-PCR using iRepertoire HTBI primers. TCRdb redid the processing of the public reads, applying fastp at Q25 and MiXCR, and retained in-frame beta chains. Rows merge per CDR3 protein into single entries with the most common DNA and genes. Present in this sample are about 620,000 distinct CDR3 sequences, around 15% of which were seen just once. The top ten hold about 18% of the sample. In addition, the sample was reused for a study of T cells in Graves' hyperthyroidism and ophthalmopathy.

The material sequenced was peripheral blood mononuclear cells (PBMCs), taken at new diagnosis, from a patient treated with antithyroid drugs. Receptors were obtained from a young woman with Graves disease. Donor details come from another sample of the same person, matched by shared clones.

In its sample, this clonotype was seen many times. The chain has TRBV3-1 and TRBJ1-2; D gene uncertain. Trimming pared 0 bases from V and 5 bases from J, leaving 7 bases between. CDR3 length: 13 amino acids. Germline V gene sequence: CDR1 LGHDT, CDR2 YNNKEL (reference sequence). The DNA of the CDR3 is TGTGCCAGCAGCCAAGATGGGATTTATGGCTACACCTTC. This gives the protein CASSQDGIYGYTF.

This clonotype turned up a few times. V and J are TRBV6-1 and TRBJ2-7, with 7 bases that match TRBD1. Trimming took 4 bases from V and 2 from J; bases not matched to a gene: 5. Looked up from germline, CDR1 is MNHNS and CDR2 is SASEGT. The CDR3 totals 14 residues. CDR3 residues: CASSAGQPPYEQYF. Written as DNA, the CDR3 is TGTGCCAGCAGTGCGGGACAGCCACCCTACGAGCAGTACTTC.

This clonotype was recorded many times. This chain uses TRBV20-1 with TRBJ2-5; tentative D call: TRBD2 (6 bases). The germline V and J ends were trimmed by 3 bases and 2 bases, with 16 bases remaining between them. This CDR3 is built from 15 residues. Germline assignment: CDR1 DFQATT and CDR2 SNEGSKA (reference sequence). Written as DNA, the CDR3 is TGCAGTGCTAGTATCTCGGCTAGCGCGCAAGAGACCCAGTACTTC. Translated: CSASISASAQETQYF.

This clonotype was observed once. The chain links TRBV3-1 to TRBJ2-3; 8 bases match TRBD1. V dropped 2 bases and J dropped 5; count of bases not matched to a gene: 3. Germline V gives CDR1 LGHDT, CDR2 YNNKEL (reference sequence). There are 14 residues in the CDR3. CDR3 in amino acids: CASSQQGTGDTQYF. The CDR3 bases are TGTGCCAGCAGCCAACAAGGGACAGGAGATACGCAGTATTTT.

The rearrangement uses TRBV19 and TRBJ1-5; 7 positions match TRBD1. V gave up 4 bases and J gave up 4 bases; unmatched junction bases: 7. This CDR3 contains 15 residues. Germline CDR1 is LNHDA and CDR2 is SQIVND (reference sequence). CDR3 region: CASSTQGQTNQPQHF. DNA of the CDR3: TGTGCCAGTAGTACACAGGGACAGACAAATCAGCCCCAGCATTTT.

This clonotype was observed a handful of times. The rearrangement uses TRBV7-6 and TRBJ2-7, with D possibly being TRBD1 or TRBD2 (5 bases each). CDR1 is SGHVS, CDR2 FNYEAQ, per germline. V gave up 3 bases and J gave up 7 bases, with 13 bases separating them. This CDR3 contains 13 residues. The CDR3 here is CASSFGGEGEQYF. Written as DNA, the CDR3 is TGTGCCAGCAGCTTTGGGGGAGAGGGAGAGCAGTACTTC.

This clonotype was seen repeatedly, ten times or more. The chain links TRBV28 to TRBJ2-7, with D possibly TRBD1 on 6 matching bases. The ends were cut back, 6 bases at V and 3 bases at J, with 18 bases in the middle. CDR3 size: 15 residues. CDR1 is MDHEN, CDR2 SYDVKM, per germline. CDR3 protein: CASSPMTGTDYEQYF. CDR3 coding DNA: TGTGCCAGCAGCCCTATGACAGGCACCGACTACGAGCAGTACTTC. The variable domain in full, completed from reference TRBV28 and TRBJ2-7, reads DVKVTQSSRYLVKRTGEKVFLECVQDMDHENMFWYRQDPGLGLRLIYFSYDVKMKEKGDIPEGYSVSREKKERFSLILESASTNQTSMYLCASSPMTGTDYEQYFGPGTRLTVT.

This chain uses TRBV5-1 with TRBJ2-3; D is uncertain. The ends were cut back, 7 bases at V and 1 base at J, with 19 bases in the middle. Germline loops: CDR1 SGHRS, CDR2 YFSETQ. This CDR3 is 16 amino acids long. This chain's CDR3 is CASSGGGYGGTDTQYF. The CDR3 DNA reads TGCGCCAGCTCTGGTGGTGGGTATGGGGGCACAGATACGCAGTATTTT.

This clonotype was recorded at least ten times. The CDR3 nucleotides are TGTGCCAGTCTACCCGGGACGGCTAATCAGCCCCAGCATTTT. It is translated as CASLPGTANQPQHF. The chain recombines TRBV19 with TRBJ1-5; tentative D call: TRBD1 (5 bases). Germline CDR1 is LNHDA and CDR2 is SQIVND (reference sequence). This CDR3 has 14 amino acids. Trimming took 8 bases from V and 4 from J, leaving 15 bases between them.

This clonotype was seen only a few times. The rearrangement joins TRBV3-1 to TRBJ1-3; D possibly corresponds to TRBD1 (6 bases). The germline V gene has CDR1 LGHDT and CDR2 YNNKEL (reference sequence). The CDR3 totals 14 residues. V was shortened by 1 base and J by 4 bases, with 8 bases between the two germline ends. The CDR3 bases are TGTGCCAGCAGCCAAGTCGGACAGGGAAACACCATATATTTT. This sequence encodes CASSQVGQGNTIYF.

This sequence joins TRBV19 and TRBJ1-5; 10 nucleotides agree with TRBD1. V lost 3 bases to trimming and J lost 5 bases; unmatched junction nucleotides: 7. The germline V gene has CDR1 LNHDA and CDR2 SQIVND (reference sequence). There are 16 residues in the CDR3. The CDR3 protein is CASSMQGQGIYQPQHF. The CDR3 coding sequence is TGTGCCAGTAGTATGCAGGGACAGGGGATCTATCAGCCCCAGCATTTT.

The table lists this clonotype with a few counts. The chain combines TRBV7-2 with TRBJ1-5, with 7 bases matching TRBD1. Germline V lookup: CDR1 SGHTA, CDR2 FQGNSA. Trimming at V came to 5 bases and at J to 7 bases, leaving 11 bases not matched to a gene. The CDR3 has 15 amino acids. The CDR3 nucleotides read TGTGCCAGCAGCCCAGGGGGGCGGGTAAGCCAGCCCCAGCATTTT. Translating it yields CASSPGGRVSQPQHF.

V usage is TRBV19 and J usage is TRBJ2-1, with D possibly TRBD2 on 6 matching bases. The CDR3 runs to 19 residues. Germline V gene lookup returns CDR1 LNHDA and CDR2 SQIVND (reference sequence). V was trimmed by 3 bases and J by 0 bases, leaving 21 bases between them. DNA of the CDR3: TGTGCCAGTAGTATCTGGGGGGATCTGCCGGCAAGCTCCTACAATGAGCAGTTCTTC. Protein product: CASSIWGDLPASSYNEQFF.

DNA for the CDR3: TGCAGCGTTGGGGGCGGCAGCTCCTACAATGAGCAGTTCTTC. This sequence encodes CSVGGGSSYNEQFF. The genes are TRBV29-1 and TRBJ2-1; the D gene is possibly TRBD1 (5 bases). The CDR3 sequence is 14 residues long. Germline CDR1 and CDR2: SQVTM and ANQGSEA. V lost 4 bases and J 0 bases, leaving 10 bases between the germline ends.

This chain's CDR3 is CASSPESVPLEQYF. DNA of the CDR3: TGCGCCAGCTCCCCTGAGAGCGTGCCCCTCGAGCAGTACTTC. This rearrangement joins TRBV4-1 to TRBJ2-7, with unresolved D. The germline V and J ends were trimmed by 8 bases and 6 bases, with 20 bases remaining between them. CDR3 size: 14 residues. Germline CDR1 and CDR2: MGHRA and YSYEKL.

The rearrangement joins TRBV6-1 to TRBJ2-1; TRBD2 matches at 7 bases. The CDR3 consists of 14 residues. Germline-derived CDR1 and CDR2 are MNHNS and SASEGT. V shed 5 bases and J 9 bases; nucleotides not matched to a gene: 10. The CDR3 loop reads CASSLTRLASEQFF. The CDR3 coding sequence is TGTGCCAGCAGTCTTACAAGACTAGCAAGTGAGCAGTTCTTC.

This sequence joins TRBV4-1 and TRBJ1-1, with a weak D call TRBD1 (5 bases). The ends were cut back, 4 bases at V and 6 bases at J, with 18 bases in the middle. The germline gives CDR1 MGHRA, CDR2 YSYEKL. The length of the CDR3 is 15 residues. The CDR3 loop is CASSRFDSAQAEAFF. In nucleotides, the CDR3 is TGCGCCAGCAGCCGCTTCGACAGTGCCCAAGCTGAAGCTTTCTTT.

This clonotype was seen many times. V gene TRBV2 combines with J gene TRBJ2-7, with TRBD2 matching over 8 bases. The junction had 5 bases not matched to a gene; V was cut back by 1 base and J by 3 bases. Germline V gene sequence: CDR1 SNHLY, CDR2 FYNNEI. This CDR3 contains 15 residues. CDR3 nucleotide sequence: TGTGCCAGCAGTGAAGGGGTAGCGGGACTCTACGAGCAGTACTTC. This translates into CASSEGVAGLYEQYF.

The chain employs TRBV3-1 and TRBJ2-7; D is perhaps TRBD1 or TRBD2 (6 bases each). Deletions cut 7 bases from V and 3 bases from J, with 16 bases between. Germline V lookup: CDR1 LGHDT, CDR2 YNNKEL (reference sequence). The CDR3 extends over 14 amino acids. CDR3 region: CASNAGGGHYEQYF. The CDR3 DNA reads as TGTGCCAGCAACGCCGGGGGCGGCCACTACGAGCAGTACTTC.

The V gene is TRBV20-1, the J gene TRBJ2-1; 8 bases are a match to TRBD2. This CDR3 region has 15 residues. CDR1 and CDR2 from the germline V gene are DFQATT and SNEGSKA (reference sequence). V shed 4 bases and J 9 bases; nucleotides not matched to a gene: 14. The CDR3 loop reads CSATTTETSAGEQFF. CDR3 nucleotides: TGCAGTGCTACCACTACCGAGACTAGCGCGGGTGAGCAGTTCTTC.

This clonotype was observed a handful of times. The V gene is TRBV5-1, the J gene TRBJ1-3; D gene uncertain. Deletions cut 0 bases from V and 6 bases from J, with 16 bases between. CDR1 and CDR2 from the germline V gene are SGHRS and YFSETQ. This CDR3 has 16 residues. The CDR3 coding sequence is TGCGCCAGCAGCTTGGTTAGCCCGGTCGTCTCAAACACCATATATTTT. As protein: CASSLVSPVVSNTIYF.

The genes are TRBV30 and TRBJ2-3; 14 bases line up with TRBD2. Losses at the gene ends were 0 bases for V and 13 bases for J; bases not matched to a gene: 12. Germline V gene sequence: CDR1 GTSNPN, CDR2 SVGIG (reference sequence). This CDR3 region has 16 residues. CDR3: CAWSVRTSGRTGPKYF. The CDR3 DNA follows: TGTGCCTGGAGTGTTCGGACTAGCGGGAGGACGGGGCCAAAGTATTTT.

On this clonotype itself: A much larger clone is a single base away; this may be a read error. The chain couples TRBV7-8 to TRBJ1-1; a possible D gene is TRBD1 (5 bases). Germline loops: CDR1 SGHVS, CDR2 FQNEAQ. The CDR3 is made up of 12 amino acids. The CDR3 spells CGSMGGNTEAFF. As DNA, the CDR3 is TGTGGCAGCATGGGGGGGAACACTGAAGCTTTCTTT.

This clonotype was seen ten or more times. The rearrangement uses TRBV28 and TRBJ1-4, with D hard to call. The germline V gene has CDR1 MDHEN and CDR2 SYDVKM. Trimming took off 2 bases at V and 3 bases at J, with 10 bases between the two ends. The CDR3 has 15 amino acids. The CDR3 loop reads CASSLRDDSNEKLFF. CDR3 bases: TGTGCCAGCAGTTTACGAGACGACTCTAATGAAAAACTGTTTTTT. Complete variable domain (other parts from reference TRBV28 and TRBJ1-4): DVKVTQSSRYLVKRTGEKVFLECVQDMDHENMFWYRQDPGLGLRLIYFSYDVKMKEKGDIPEGYSVSREKKERFSLILESASTNQTSMYLCASSLRDDSNEKLFFGSGTQLSVL.

The rearrangement joins TRBV6-1 to TRBJ2-7, with D possibly TRBD2 on 5 matching bases. Trimming took off 6 bases at V and 0 bases at J, with 15 bases between the two ends. CDR1 and CDR2 (germline): MNHNS, SASEGT. The CDR3 contains 15 residues. The CDR3 nucleotides are TGTGCCAGCAGCCTTGGAGGCGGCTTCTCCTACGAGCAGTACTTC. This translates into CASSLGGGFSYEQYF.

This clonotype has a handful of counts. The rearrangement joins TRBV7-3 to TRBJ1-6; TRBD1 agrees at 9 bases. The CDR3 is 14 amino acids. The J segment lost 7 bases and the V segment lost 8 bases, leaving 6 bases of the junction unmatched. Looked up from germline, CDR1 is SGHTA and CDR2 is FQGTGA. The CDR3 sequence: CASGTGGPNSPLHF. The CDR3 region has the DNA TGTGCCAGCGGCACAGGGGGCCCCAATTCACCCCTCCACTTT.

This clonotype has only a few counts. One junction end disagrees with the germline gene, perhaps due to a read error. The chain couples TRBV20-1 to TRBJ2-1; the D call may be TRBD1 or TRBD2 (5 bases each). The germline gives CDR1 DFQATT, CDR2 SNEGSKA (reference sequence). CDR3 size: 14 residues. The CDR3 sequence: CSAREAGRSNEQFF. As DNA, the CDR3 is TGCAGTGCTAGAGAGGCAGGGAGAAGCAATGAGCAATTCTTC.

The rearrangement uses TRBV18 and TRBJ2-1, with TRBD2 matching 7 bases. The germline V gene has CDR1 KGHSH and CDR2 LQKENI. The CDR3 contains 13 residues. The J segment lost 8 bases and the V segment lost 5 bases, leaving 6 bases of the junction unmatched. CDR3 DNA sequence: TGTGCCAGCTCAACTGGTAGCGGGTATGAGCAGTTCTTC. It translates to CASSTGSGYEQFF.

About this clonotype: An end of the junction does not agree with germline; a read error may underlie this. This chain joins TRBV28 and TRBJ2-7; D may be TRBD2 (5 bases). From germline, CDR1 is MDHEN and CDR2 SYDVKM. The CDR3 is 17 residues long. In nucleotides, the CDR3 is TGTGCCAGCAGTTTACCCCTCGGGCAGAGGACTTCCTACGGGCAGTACTTC. Translating gives CASSLPLGQRTSYGQYF. Drawing the rest from reference TRBV28 and TRBJ2-7, the complete variable domain is DVKVTQSSRYLVKRTGEKVFLECVQDMDHENMFWYRQDPGLGLRLIYFSYDVKMKEKGDIPEGYSVSREKKERFSLILESASTNQTSMYLCASSLPLGQRTSYGQYFGPGTRLTVT.

This chain connects TRBV20-1 to TRBJ2-7; 9 bases match TRBD1. CDR3 length: 17 amino acids. The germline V gene has CDR1 DFQATT and CDR2 SNEGSKA (reference sequence). V was clipped by 0 bases and J by 6 bases; unmatched bases: 15. CDR3 sequence reads: CSARDPRDRAASGEQYF. CDR3 sequence (DNA): TGCAGTGCTAGAGACCCTCGGGACAGGGCGGCATCCGGCGAGCAGTACTTC.